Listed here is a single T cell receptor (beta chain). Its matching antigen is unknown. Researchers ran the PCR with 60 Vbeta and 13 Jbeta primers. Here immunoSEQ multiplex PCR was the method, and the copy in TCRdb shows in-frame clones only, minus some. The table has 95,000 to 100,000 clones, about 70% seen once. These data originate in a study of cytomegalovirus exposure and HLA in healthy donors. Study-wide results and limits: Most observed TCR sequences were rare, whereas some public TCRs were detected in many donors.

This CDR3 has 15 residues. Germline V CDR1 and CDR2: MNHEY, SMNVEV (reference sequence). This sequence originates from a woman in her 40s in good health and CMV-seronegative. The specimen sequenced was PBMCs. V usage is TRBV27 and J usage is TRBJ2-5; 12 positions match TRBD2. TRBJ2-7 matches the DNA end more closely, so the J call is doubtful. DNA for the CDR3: TGTGCCAGCAGTTCCCCTAGCGGGGGGGTGTACGAGCAGTACTTC. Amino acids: CASSSPSGGVYEQYF.